In its sample, the clone carrying this T cell receptor beta chain was seen many times. Its antigen is undetermined. The CDR3 runs to 14 residues. V lost 2 bases, J lost 3 bases, and 8 bases lay in between. This specimen comes from a study of Graves' ophthalmopathy and Graves' hyperthyroidism. Regarding the study as a whole: Also, most clonotypes expanded in the thyroid above 0.001 frequency appeared in blood.

Where ophthalmopathy was absent within 18 months of follow-up, hyperthyroidism was stable. The sequenced template was RNA, covering the TCR beta CDR3 region. The authors performed first-round RT-PCR with HTBI primers and then a second-round multiplex PCR. TCRdb passed the multiplex PCR reads through MiXCR, listing each CDR3 protein once. The table has 350,000 to 400,000 distinct CDR3 sequences, 15% seen once; the top ten hold roughly 7%. Sequencing was done on a sample of peripheral blood. The clonotype comes from a woman aged 18-29 years with stable Graves' hyperthyroidism. This rearrangement joins TRBV12-3 or TRBV12-4 to TRBJ1-5, with D unresolved. The CDR3, as DNA: TGTGCCAGCAGTTTACACAGTTCCAATCAGCCCCAGCATTTT. Its protein product is CASSLHSSNQPQHF.